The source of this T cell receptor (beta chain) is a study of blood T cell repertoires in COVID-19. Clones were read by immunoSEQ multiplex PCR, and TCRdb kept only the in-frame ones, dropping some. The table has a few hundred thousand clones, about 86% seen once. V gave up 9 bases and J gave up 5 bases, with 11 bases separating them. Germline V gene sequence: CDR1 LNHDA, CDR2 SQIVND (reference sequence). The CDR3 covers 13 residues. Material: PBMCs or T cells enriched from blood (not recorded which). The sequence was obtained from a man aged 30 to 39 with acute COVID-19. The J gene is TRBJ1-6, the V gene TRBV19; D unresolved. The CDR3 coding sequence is TGTGCCAGCCGCGCGGTCGATAATTCACCCCTCCACTTT. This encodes CASRAVDNSPLHF. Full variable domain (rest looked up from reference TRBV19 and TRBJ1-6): DGGITQSPKYLFRKEGQNVTLSCEQNLNHDAMYWYRQDPGQGLRLIYYSQIVNDFQKGDIAEGYSVSREKKESFPLTVTSAQKNPTAFYLCASRAVDNSPLHFGNGTRLTVT.